Listed below are T cell receptor beta chains from one sample, sequenced in a study of long-term antiretroviral therapy in people with HIV. The assay was immunoSEQ multiplex PCR, and TCRdb's table has in-frame clones only and misses some. The data hold 20,000 to 25,000 clones, with almost 95% observed a single time. The sample in question was unsorted PBMCs, obtained 4.4 years after starting antiretroviral therapy. All receptors come from a woman between 50 and 59 years old with HIV. Each CDR3 is given with its conserved first and last residue.

TRBJ1-4	TRBV4-1	CASSQSGTGHEKLFF
TRBJ1-5	TRBV2	CASSKTGNQPQHF
TRBJ1-2	TRBV7-3	CASSLRGDRDYGYTF
TRBJ1-6	TRBV7-8	CASSLDRGLRGSSYNSPLHF
TRBJ1-2	TRBV5-1	CASSMGLNYGYTF
TRBJ2-7	TRBV6-6	CASLERDRGSHEQYF
TRBJ2-5	TRBV2	CASSVQGGEETQYF
TRBJ2-7	TRBV2	CASSEQGSTYEQYF
TRBJ2-7	TRBV7-3	CASSLRGRGSDEQYF
TRBJ1-1	TRBV9	CASNGGGGMNTEAFF
TRBJ2-7	TRBV19	CASSTDRSSYEQYF
TRBJ2-1	TRBV27	CASSLGVAEVSEQFF
TRBJ2-5	TRBV11-2	CASSPGTSYPLQETQYF
TRBJ2-3	TRBV19	CASSILGGSTDTQYF
TRBJ2-1	TRBV6-5	CASSWLGASEYNEQFF
TRBJ2-7	TRBV5-6	CASSLGQGGYEQYF
TRBJ2-7	TRBV12-5	CASGLVDSPGQGTYEQYF
TRBJ2-7	TRBV11-2	CASSPGTGSYEQYF
TRBJ1-5	TRBV27	CASSFGQLRPQHF
TRBJ1-1	TRBV7-9	CASSWRQGFTEAFF
TRBJ1-6	TRBV10-1	CASSESDRGPSPLHF
TRBJ1-4	TRBV19	CASRNSLDEKLFF
TRBJ2-7	TRBV5-1	CATKSIQGITFQGYEQYF
TRBJ1-5	TRBV6-1	CASSEARGTVSYQPQHF
TRBJ2-3	TRBV6-1	CASRFSDTQYF
TRBJ2-3	TRBV10-3	CAISALADTQYF
TRBJ2-7	TRBV7-9	CASSGVGEQYF
TRBJ1-4	TRBV7-8	CASSLALNMGQRKIATNEKLFF
TRBJ2-1	TRBV7-3	CASSSTTSGGAGEQFF
TRBJ2-5	TRBV7-6	CASSLGQGIQETQYF